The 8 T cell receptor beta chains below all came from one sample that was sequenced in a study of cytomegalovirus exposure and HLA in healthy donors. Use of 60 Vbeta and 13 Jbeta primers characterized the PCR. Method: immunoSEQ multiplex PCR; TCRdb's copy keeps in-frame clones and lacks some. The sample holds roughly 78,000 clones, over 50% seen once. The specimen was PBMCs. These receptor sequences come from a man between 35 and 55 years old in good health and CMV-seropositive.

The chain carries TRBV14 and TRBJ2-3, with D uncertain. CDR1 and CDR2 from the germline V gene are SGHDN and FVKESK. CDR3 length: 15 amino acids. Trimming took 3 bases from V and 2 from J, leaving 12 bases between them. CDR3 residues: CASSHPSSLTDTQYF. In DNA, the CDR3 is TGTGCCAGCAGCCATCCGAGTTCTCTCACAGATACGCAGTATTTT.

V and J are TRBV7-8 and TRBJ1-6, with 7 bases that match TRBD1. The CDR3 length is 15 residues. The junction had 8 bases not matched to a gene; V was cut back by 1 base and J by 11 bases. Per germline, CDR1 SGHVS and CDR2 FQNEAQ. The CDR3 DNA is TGTGCCAGCAGCTTAGGGTGGACAGGCGGCGCACCCCTCCACTTT. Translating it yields CASSLGWTGGAPLHF.

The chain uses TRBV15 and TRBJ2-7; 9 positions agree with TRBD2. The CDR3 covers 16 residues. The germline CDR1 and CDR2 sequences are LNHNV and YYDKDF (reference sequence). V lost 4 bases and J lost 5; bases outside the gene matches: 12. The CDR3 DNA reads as TGTGCCACCAGCAACCCGACGCGGGGGGGCTTGCACGAGCAGTACTTC. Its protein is CATSNPTRGGLHEQYF.

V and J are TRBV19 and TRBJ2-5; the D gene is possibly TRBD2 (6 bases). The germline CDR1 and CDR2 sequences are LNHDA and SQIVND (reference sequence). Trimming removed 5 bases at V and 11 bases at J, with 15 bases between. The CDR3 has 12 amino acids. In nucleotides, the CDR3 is TGTGCCAGTAGTCGGGACTCCACAATGCAGTACTTC. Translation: CASSRDSTMQYF.

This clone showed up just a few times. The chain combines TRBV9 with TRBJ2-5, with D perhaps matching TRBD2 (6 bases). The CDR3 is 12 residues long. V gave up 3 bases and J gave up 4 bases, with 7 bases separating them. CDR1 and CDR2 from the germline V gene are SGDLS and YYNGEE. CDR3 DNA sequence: TGTGCCAGCAGCGCCGGGGGAGAGACCCAGTACTTC. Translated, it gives CASSAGGETQYF.

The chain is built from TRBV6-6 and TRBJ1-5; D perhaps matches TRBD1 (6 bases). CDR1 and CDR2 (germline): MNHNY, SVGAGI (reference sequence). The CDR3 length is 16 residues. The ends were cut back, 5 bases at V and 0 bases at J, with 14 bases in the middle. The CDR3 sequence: CASSVWDKSSNQPQHF. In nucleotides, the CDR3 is TGTGCCAGCAGTGTATGGGACAAATCTAGCAATCAGCCCCAGCATTTT.

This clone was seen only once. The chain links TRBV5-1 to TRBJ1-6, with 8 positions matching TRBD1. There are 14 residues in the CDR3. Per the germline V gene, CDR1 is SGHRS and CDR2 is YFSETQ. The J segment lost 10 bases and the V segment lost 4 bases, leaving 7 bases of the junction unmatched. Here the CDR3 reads CASSATTGDSPLHF. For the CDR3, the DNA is TGCGCCAGCAGCGCCACGACAGGGGACTCACCCCTCCACTTT. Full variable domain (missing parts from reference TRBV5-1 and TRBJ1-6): KAGVTQTPRYLIKTRGQQVTLSCSPISGHRSVSWYQQTPGQGLQFLFEYFSETQRNKGNFPGRFSGRQFSNSRSEMNVSTLELGDSALYLCASSATTGDSPLHFGNGTRLTVT.

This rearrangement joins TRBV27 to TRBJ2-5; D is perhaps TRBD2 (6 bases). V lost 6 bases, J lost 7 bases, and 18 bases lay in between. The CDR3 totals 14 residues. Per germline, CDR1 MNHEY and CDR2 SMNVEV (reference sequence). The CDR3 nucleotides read TGTGCCAGCAGGCCCCGGGGGACTGGTGTGACCCAGTACTTC. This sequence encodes CASRPRGTGVTQYF.